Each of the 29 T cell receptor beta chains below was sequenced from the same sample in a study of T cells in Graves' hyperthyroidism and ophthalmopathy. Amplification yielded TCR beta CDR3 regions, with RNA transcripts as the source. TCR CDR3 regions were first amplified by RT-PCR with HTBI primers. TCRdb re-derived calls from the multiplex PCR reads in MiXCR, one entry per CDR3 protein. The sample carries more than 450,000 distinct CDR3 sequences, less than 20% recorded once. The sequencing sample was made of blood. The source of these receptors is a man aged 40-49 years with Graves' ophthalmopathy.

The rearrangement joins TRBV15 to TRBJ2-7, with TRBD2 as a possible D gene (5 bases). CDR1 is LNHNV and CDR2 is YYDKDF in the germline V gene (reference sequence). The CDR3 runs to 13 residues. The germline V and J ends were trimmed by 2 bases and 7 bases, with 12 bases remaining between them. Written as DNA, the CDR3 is TGTGCCACCAGCAGACCCCCAAGCGGAGAGCAGTACTTC. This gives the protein CATSRPPSGEQYF.

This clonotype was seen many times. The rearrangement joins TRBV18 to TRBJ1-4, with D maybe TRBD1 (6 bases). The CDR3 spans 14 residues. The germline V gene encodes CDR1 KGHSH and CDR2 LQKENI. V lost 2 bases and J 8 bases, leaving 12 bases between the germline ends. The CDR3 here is CASSPGGQREKLFF. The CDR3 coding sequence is TGTGCCAGCTCACCAGGGGGCCAACGAGAAAAACTGTTTTTT.

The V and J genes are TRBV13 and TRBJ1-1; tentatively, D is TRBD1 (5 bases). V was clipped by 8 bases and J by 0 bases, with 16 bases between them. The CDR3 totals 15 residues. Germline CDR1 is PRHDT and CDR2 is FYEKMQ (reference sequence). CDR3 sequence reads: CASEAWPGVNTEAFF. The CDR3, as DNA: TGTGCCAGCGAGGCTTGGCCGGGGGTGAACACTGAAGCTTTCTTT.

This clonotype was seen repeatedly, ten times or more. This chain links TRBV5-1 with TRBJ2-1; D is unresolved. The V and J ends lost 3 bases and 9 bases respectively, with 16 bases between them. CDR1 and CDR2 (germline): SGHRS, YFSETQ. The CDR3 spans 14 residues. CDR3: CASSSRIGLGEQFF. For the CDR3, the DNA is TGCGCCAGCAGCTCCCGGATTGGGCTTGGTGAGCAGTTCTTC.

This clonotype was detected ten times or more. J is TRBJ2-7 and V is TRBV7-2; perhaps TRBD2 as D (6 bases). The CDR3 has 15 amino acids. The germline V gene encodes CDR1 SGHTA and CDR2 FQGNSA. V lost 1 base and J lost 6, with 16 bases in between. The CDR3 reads CASSLVRSGAVEQYF. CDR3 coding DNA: TGTGCCAGCAGCTTAGTTAGGTCGGGAGCGGTCGAGCAGTACTTC. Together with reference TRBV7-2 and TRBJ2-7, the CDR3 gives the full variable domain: GAGVSQSPSNKVTEKGKDVELRCDPISGHTALYWYRQSLGQGLEFLIYFQGNSAPDKSGLPSDRFSAERTGGSVSTLTIQRTQQEDSAVYLCASSLVRSGAVEQYFGPGTRLTVT.

CDR3 loop: CASSLDGTKENEQFF. CDR3 coding DNA: TGCGCCAGCAGCTTAGACGGGACAAAGGAGAATGAGCAGTTCTTC. The chain has TRBV5-1 and TRBJ2-1; the D gene is possibly TRBD1 (6 bases). V was shortened by 2 bases and J by 7 bases, with 16 bases between the two germline ends. CDR1 SGHRS and CDR2 YFSETQ come from the germline V gene. This CDR3 has 15 residues.

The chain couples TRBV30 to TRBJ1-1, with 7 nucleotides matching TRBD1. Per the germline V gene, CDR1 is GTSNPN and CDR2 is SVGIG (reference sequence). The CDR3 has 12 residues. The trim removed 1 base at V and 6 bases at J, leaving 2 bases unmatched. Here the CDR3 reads CAWSDRGSEAFF. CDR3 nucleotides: TGTGCCTGGAGTGACAGGGGCTCTGAAGCTTTCTTT.

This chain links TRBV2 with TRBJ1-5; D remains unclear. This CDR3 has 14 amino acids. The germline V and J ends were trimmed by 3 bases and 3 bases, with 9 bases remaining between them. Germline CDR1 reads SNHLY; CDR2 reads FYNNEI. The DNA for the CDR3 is TGTGCCAGCAGTGAGGGCAGCCCCAATCAGCCCCAGCATTTT. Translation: CASSEGSPNQPQHF.

Here the CDR3 reads CASSLGTNYEQYF. CDR3 coding DNA: TGTGCCAGCAGTCTCGGGACAAACTACGAGCAGTACTTC. The chain uses TRBV6-1 and TRBJ2-7; D perhaps matches TRBD1 (6 bases). Per the germline V gene, CDR1 is MNHNS and CDR2 is SASEGT. V was cut by 5 bases and J by 3 bases, with 11 bases left in between. The CDR3 has 13 residues.

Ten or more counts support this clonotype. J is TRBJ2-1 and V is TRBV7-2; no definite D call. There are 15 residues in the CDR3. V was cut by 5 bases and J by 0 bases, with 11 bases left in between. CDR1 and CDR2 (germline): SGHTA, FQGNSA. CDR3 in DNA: TGTGCCAGCAGCACAGACTGGAGCTCCTACAATGAGCAGTTCTTC. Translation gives CASSTDWSSYNEQFF.

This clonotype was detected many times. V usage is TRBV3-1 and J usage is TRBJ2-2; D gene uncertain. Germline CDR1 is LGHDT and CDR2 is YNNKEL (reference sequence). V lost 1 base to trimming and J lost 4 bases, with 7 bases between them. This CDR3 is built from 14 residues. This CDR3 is CASSQVVSTGELFF. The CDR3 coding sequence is TGTGCCAGCAGCCAAGTGGTGAGCACCGGGGAGCTGTTTTTT.

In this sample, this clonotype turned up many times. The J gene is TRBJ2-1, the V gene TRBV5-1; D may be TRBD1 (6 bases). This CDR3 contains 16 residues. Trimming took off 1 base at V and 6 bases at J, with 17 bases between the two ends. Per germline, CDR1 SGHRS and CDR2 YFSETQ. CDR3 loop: CASSLPTGPGANEQFF. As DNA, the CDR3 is TGCGCCAGCAGCTTGCCGACAGGACCAGGGGCCAATGAGCAGTTCTTC.

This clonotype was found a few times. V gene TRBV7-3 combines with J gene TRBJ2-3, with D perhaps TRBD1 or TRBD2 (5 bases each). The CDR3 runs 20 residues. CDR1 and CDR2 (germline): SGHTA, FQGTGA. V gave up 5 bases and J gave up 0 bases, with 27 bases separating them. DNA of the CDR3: TGTGCCAGCAGCCCTAAAGGCCCGGTCCGAGGGGTGGTTAGCACAGATACGCAGTATTTT. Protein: CASSPKGPVRGVVSTDTQYF. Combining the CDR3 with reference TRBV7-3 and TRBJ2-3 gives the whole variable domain GAGVSQTPSNKVTEKGKYVELRCDPISGHTALYWYRQSLGQGPEFLIYFQGTGAADDSGLPNDRFFAVRPEGSVSTLKIQRTERGDSAVYLCASSPKGPVRGVVSTDTQYFGPGTRLTVL.

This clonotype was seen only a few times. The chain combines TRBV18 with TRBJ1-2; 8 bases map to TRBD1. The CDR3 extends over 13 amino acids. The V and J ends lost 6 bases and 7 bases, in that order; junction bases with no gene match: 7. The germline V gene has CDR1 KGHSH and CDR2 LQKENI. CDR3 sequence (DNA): TGTGCCAGCTCTCTTCGACAGGGGTCTGGCTACACCTTC. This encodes CASSLRQGSGYTF.

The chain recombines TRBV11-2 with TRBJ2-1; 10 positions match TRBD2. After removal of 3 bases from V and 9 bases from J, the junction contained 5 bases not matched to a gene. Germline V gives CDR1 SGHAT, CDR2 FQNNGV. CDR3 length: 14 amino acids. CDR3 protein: CASSFRTSGAEQFF. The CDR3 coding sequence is TGTGCCAGCAGCTTTAGGACTAGCGGAGCTGAGCAGTTCTTC.

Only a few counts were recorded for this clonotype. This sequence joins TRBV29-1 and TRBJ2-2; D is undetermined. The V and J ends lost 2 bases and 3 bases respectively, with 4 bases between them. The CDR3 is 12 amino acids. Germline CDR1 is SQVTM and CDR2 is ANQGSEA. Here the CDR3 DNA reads TGCAGCGTTGAATTCCACACCGGGGAGCTGTTTTTT. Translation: CSVEFHTGELFF.

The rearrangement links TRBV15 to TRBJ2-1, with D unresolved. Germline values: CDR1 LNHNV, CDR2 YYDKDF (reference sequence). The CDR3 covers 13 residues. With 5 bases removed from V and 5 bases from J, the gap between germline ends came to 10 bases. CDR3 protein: CATSQANDNEQFF. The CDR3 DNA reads TGTGCCACCAGCCAGGCTAACGACAATGAGCAGTTCTTC.

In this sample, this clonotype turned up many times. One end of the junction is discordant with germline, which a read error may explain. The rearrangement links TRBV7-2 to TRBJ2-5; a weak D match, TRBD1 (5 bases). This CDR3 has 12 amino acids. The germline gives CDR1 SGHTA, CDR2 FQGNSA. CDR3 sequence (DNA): TGTGCCAGCATCCGGACACAAGGGACCCAGTACTTC. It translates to CASIRTQGTQYF.

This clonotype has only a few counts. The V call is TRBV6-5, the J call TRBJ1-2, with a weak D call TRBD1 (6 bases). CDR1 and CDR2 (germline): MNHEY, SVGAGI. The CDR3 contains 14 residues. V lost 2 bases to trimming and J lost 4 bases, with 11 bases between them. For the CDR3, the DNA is TGTGCCAGCAGTTACACGGACAGACTCTATGGCTACACCTTC. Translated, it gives CASSYTDRLYGYTF.

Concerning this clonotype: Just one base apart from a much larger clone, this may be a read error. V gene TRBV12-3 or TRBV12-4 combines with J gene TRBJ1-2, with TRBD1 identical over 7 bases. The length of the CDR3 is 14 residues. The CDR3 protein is CAGSRGQDNYGYTF. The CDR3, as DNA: TGTGCCGGCAGTCGAGGACAGGATAACTATGGCTACACCTTC.

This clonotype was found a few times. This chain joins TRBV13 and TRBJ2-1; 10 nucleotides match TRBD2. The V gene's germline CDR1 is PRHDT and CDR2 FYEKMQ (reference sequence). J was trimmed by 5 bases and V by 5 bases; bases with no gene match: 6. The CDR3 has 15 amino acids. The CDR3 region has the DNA TGTGCCAGCAGCGGGGGTACTAGCGGGGACAATGAGCAGTTCTTC. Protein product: CASSGGTSGDNEQFF.

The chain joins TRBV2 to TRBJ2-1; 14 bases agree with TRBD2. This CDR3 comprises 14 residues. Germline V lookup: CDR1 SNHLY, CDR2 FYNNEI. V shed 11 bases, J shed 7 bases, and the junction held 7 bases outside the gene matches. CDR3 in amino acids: CAGQTSGGENEQFF. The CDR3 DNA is TGTGCCGGACAGACTAGCGGGGGGGAGAATGAGCAGTTCTTC.

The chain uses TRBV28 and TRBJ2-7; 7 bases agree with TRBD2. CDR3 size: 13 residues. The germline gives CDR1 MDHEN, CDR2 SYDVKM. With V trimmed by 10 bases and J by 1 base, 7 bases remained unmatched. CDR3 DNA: TGTGCCATTGTGGGGGGGGGGTCCTACGAGCAGTACTTC. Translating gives CAIVGGGSYEQYF.

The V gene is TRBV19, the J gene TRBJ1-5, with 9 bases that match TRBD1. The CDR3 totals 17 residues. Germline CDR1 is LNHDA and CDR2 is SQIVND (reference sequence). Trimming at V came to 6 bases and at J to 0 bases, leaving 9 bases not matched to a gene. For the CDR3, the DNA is TGTGCCAGTAGCACCGGGACAGGGCGGGGTAGCAATCAGCCCCAGCATTTT. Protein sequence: CASSTGTGRGSNQPQHF.

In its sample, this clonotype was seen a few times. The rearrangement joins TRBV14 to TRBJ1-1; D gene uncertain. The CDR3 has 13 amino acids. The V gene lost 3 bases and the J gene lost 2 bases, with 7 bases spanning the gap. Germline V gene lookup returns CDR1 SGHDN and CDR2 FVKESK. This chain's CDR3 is CASSHGRNTEAFF. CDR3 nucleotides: TGTGCCAGCAGCCACGGGCGAAACACTGAAGCTTTCTTT.

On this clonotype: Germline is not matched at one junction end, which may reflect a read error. CDR3 region: CASSPQDSSGNTVYF. The DNA of the CDR3 is TGTGCCAGCTCACCACAGGACAGCTCTGGAAACACCGTATATTTT. The chain uses TRBV18 and TRBJ1-3; weak D call: TRBD1 (6 bases). Germline CDR1 KGHSH, CDR2 LQKENI. This CDR3 is built from 15 residues.

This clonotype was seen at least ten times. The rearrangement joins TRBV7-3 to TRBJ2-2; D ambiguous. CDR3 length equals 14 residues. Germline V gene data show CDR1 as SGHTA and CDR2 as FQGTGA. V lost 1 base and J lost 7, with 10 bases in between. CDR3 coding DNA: TGTGCCAGCAGCTTAATGTCGGAGCGCGGGGAGCTGTTTTTT. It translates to CASSLMSERGELFF. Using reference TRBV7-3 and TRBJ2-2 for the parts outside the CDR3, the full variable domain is GAGVSQTPSNKVTEKGKYVELRCDPISGHTALYWYRQSLGQGPEFLIYFQGTGAADDSGLPNDRFFAVRPEGSVSTLKIQRTERGDSAVYLCASSLMSERGELFFGEGSRLTVL.

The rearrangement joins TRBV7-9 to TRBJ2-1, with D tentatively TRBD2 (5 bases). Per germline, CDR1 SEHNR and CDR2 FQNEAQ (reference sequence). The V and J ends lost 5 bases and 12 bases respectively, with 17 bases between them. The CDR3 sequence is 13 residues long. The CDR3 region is CASSLGSFGGQFF. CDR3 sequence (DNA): TGTGCCAGCAGCCTAGGGTCTTTTGGAGGGCAGTTCTTC.

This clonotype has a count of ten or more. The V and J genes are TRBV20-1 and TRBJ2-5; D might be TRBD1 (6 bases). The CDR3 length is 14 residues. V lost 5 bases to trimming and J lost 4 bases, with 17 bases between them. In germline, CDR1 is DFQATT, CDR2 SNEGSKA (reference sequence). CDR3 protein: CSAVRDQGLETQYF. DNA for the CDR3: TGCAGTGCTGTCCGGGACCAGGGGTTAGAGACCCAGTACTTC.